This T cell receptor beta chain was profiled in a study of cytomegalovirus exposure and HLA in healthy donors. The CDR3 loop spans 15 amino acids. V shed 0 bases and J shed 4 bases, with 12 bases lying between them. Germline-derived CDR1 and CDR2 are KGHSH and LQKENI. Overall study findings and caveats: High sensitivity and specificity were reportedly achieved when the classifier diagnosed cytomegalovirus status. Rare TCR sequences predominated, though certain public TCRs were found in many donors. Among the CMV-associated chains, a few were confirmed in vitro as specific for CMV antigens.

Separation from the approximately 670-subject first cohort characterized the roughly 130-subject validation cohort, to which the donors belonged. Profiled with immunoSEQ multiplex PCR; TCRdb holds only in-frame clones, not every one. The top ten clones hold around a sixth of a sample with approximately 170,000 clones, about 85% of them seen once. The count of this clone is one. Its antigen is not identified. This receptor was identified in a man between 18 and 29 years old in good health and CMV-seropositive. This chain connects TRBV18 to TRBJ2-5; weak D call: TRBD1 (5 bases). Specimen: PBMCs. In nucleotides, the CDR3 is TGTGCCAGCTCACCACCGAGCAGGGAAGGAGAGACCCAGTACTTC. As protein: CASSPPSREGETQYF.